The 15 T cell receptor beta chains below come from one sample, sequenced in a study of OX40 agonist ivuxolimab in advanced cancers. Repertoires were generated with immunoSEQ multiplex PCR, while TCRdb's copy carries only in-frame clones and drops some. The sample lists some 83,000 clones, less than 95% occurring once. The sequenced sample was CD4+ or CD8+ T cells sorted from blood, obtained in a trial of the OX40 agonist ivuxolimab. The receptors come from an adult with an advanced solid tumor such as melanoma, head and neck, liver or kidney cancer.

The chain combines TRBV28 with TRBJ2-3, with 8 bases that match TRBD2. The trim removed 4 bases at V and 3 bases at J, leaving 12 bases unmatched. CDR1 MDHEN and CDR2 SYDVKM come from the germline V gene. This CDR3 has 17 amino acids. CDR3 DNA sequence: TGTGCCAGCAGTTCCATTAGCCCGACTAGCGTTACAGATACGCAGTATTTT. Protein: CASSSISPTSVTDTQYF.

V and J are TRBV7-9 and TRBJ2-7; no clear D. CDR1 SEHNR and CDR2 FQNEAQ come from the germline V gene (reference sequence). V lost 2 bases and J 3 bases, leaving 8 bases between the germline ends. CDR3 length equals 13 residues. CDR3 sequence reads: CASSLSVYYEQYV. DNA of the CDR3: TGTGCCAGCAGCTTATCCGTTTACTACGAGCAGTACGTC.

This clone was recorded only once. This chain uses TRBV28 with TRBJ1-5; D is unclear. V lost 2 bases and J lost 5, with 4 bases in between. The CDR3 loop spans 12 amino acids. Germline CDR1 and CDR2: MDHEN and SYDVKM. CDR3 sequence (DNA): TGTGCCAGCAGTTTAGTAGATCAGCCCCAGCATTTT. The encoded protein is CASSLVDQPQHF. Filled out from reference TRBV28 and TRBJ1-5, the complete variable domain reads DVKVTQSSRYLVKRTGEKVFLECVQDMDHENMFWYRQDPGLGLRLIYFSYDVKMKEKGDIPEGYSVSREKKERFSLILESASTNQTSMYLCASSLVDQPQHFGDGTRLSIL.

The chain couples TRBV30 to TRBJ2-2, with 11 bases matching TRBD1. The CDR3 extends over 12 amino acids. Germline CDR1 and CDR2: GTSNPN and SVGIG (reference sequence). The chain's CDR3 is CAAGQGVGELFF. The CDR3, as DNA: TGTGCTGCGGGACAGGGGGTCGGGGAGCTGTTTTTT.

The J gene is TRBJ1-5, the V gene TRBV5-5; D is undetermined. This CDR3 is built from 16 residues. CDR1 and CDR2 from the germline V gene are SGHKS and YYEKEE (reference sequence). Deletions cut 0 bases from V and 0 bases from J, with 10 bases between. Here the CDR3 DNA reads TGTGCCAGCAGCTTGGCCAGCGTGGCTAGCAATCAGCCCCAGCATTTT. It yields the protein CASSLASVASNQPQHF.

The rearrangement links TRBV29-1 to TRBJ2-2, with TRBD1 matching 7 bases. The CDR3 has 15 residues. The V segment lost 0 bases and the J segment 4 bases; nucleotides outside the gene matches: 5. Germline-derived CDR1 and CDR2 are SQVTM and ANQGSEA. CDR3 residues: CSVEEGQSSTGELFF. CDR3 coding DNA: TGCAGCGTTGAAGAGGGACAGAGCTCCACCGGGGAGCTGTTTTTT.

The gene calls are TRBV29-1 and TRBJ2-7; no firm D call. The V gene's germline CDR1 is SQVTM and CDR2 ANQGSEA. Deletions cut 5 bases from V and 4 bases from J, with 12 bases between. This CDR3 is 12 amino acids long. CDR3: CSVYVGLYEQYF. The CDR3, as DNA: TGCAGCGTTTATGTTGGCCTTTACGAGCAGTACTTC.

This rearrangement joins TRBV6-6 to TRBJ2-1; TRBD2 matches 11 bases. Trimming at V came to 4 bases and at J to 6 bases, leaving 2 bases not matched to a gene. This CDR3 has 14 amino acids. The germline CDR1 and CDR2 sequences are MNHNY and SVGAGI (reference sequence). The CDR3 here is CASSLAGGSNEQFF. CDR3 coding DNA: TGTGCCAGCAGTTTAGCGGGAGGGTCCAATGAGCAGTTCTTC.

V usage is TRBV29-1 and J usage is TRBJ1-1, with D possibly TRBD1 on 6 matching bases. V lost 7 bases and J lost 5, with 8 bases in between. The CDR3 sequence is 10 residues long. CDR1 and CDR2 (germline): SQVTM, ANQGSEA. CDR3 residues: CSAQGTEAFF. As DNA, the CDR3 is TGCAGCGCCCAGGGGACTGAAGCTTTCTTT.

The chain employs TRBV29-1 and TRBJ1-3; D uncertain. Germline V gene lookup returns CDR1 SQVTM and CDR2 ANQGSEA. The CDR3 extends over 15 amino acids. The V end was cut by 0 bases, the J end by 0 bases, with 9 bases between. Here the CDR3 DNA reads TGCAGCGTTGAAGAGGAGGGTATCTCTGGAAACACCATATATTTT. This codes for CSVEEEGISGNTIYF.

The chain joins TRBV19 to TRBJ1-4; TRBD1 matches 7 bases. Germline V gene data show CDR1 as LNHDA and CDR2 as SQIVND (reference sequence). V was pared by 2 bases and J by 8 bases, with 11 bases of the junction left unmatched. The CDR3 runs to 16 residues. CDR3 nucleotides: TGTGCCAGTAGTATAACCACAGGGGCTCGGAAAGAAAAACTGTTTTTT. It specifies CASSITTGARKEKLFF.

This chain joins TRBV28 and TRBJ1-5, with 7 bases fitting TRBD1. After removal of 3 bases from V and 6 bases from J, the junction contained 8 bases not matched to a gene. Germline loops: CDR1 MDHEN, CDR2 SYDVKM. The CDR3 length is 15 residues. The CDR3 loop reads CASSFKGAGFQPQHF. The CDR3 DNA is TGTGCCAGCAGTTTTAAGGGGGCGGGATTTCAGCCCCAGCATTTT.

This clone was seen a handful of times. The V gene is TRBV19, the J gene TRBJ1-5; D call uncertain. Germline CDR1 and CDR2: LNHDA and SQIVND (reference sequence). V lost 4 bases, J lost 2 bases, and 3 bases lay in between. The CDR3 has 12 residues. The CDR3 sequence: CASSNGNQPQHF. DNA for the CDR3: TGTGCCAGTAGTAATGGCAATCAGCCCCAGCATTTT.

This chain uses TRBV19 with TRBJ1-1; TRBD1 matches at 10 bases. Unmatched junction bases numbered 14, after V lost 6 bases and J lost 1 base. The CDR3 loop spans 18 amino acids. Germline CDR1 is LNHDA and CDR2 is SQIVND (reference sequence). CDR3 amino acids: CASSKRAAWTGGNTEAFF. DNA for the CDR3: TGTGCCAGTAGCAAGAGGGCGGCCTGGACAGGGGGGAACACTGAAGCTTTCTTT.

This chain uses TRBV4-3 with TRBJ2-1; unclear D gene. This CDR3 contains 17 residues. V was trimmed by 1 base and J by 0 bases, leaving 13 bases between them. The germline CDR1 and CDR2 sequences are LGHNA and YSLEER. CDR3 nucleotides: TGCGCCAGCAGCCAAGGCCAACTCGGTAGCTCCTACAATGAGCAGTTCTTC. It translates to CASSQGQLGSSYNEQFF.